Below are 20 T cell receptor beta chains sequenced from a single sample in a study of cytomegalovirus exposure and HLA in healthy donors. A multiplex PCR was run with 60 Vbeta primers and 13 Jbeta primers. Profiling relied on immunoSEQ multiplex PCR, and the TCRdb table lists in-frame clones only, not all of them. The sample shows 95,000 to 120,000 clones, 82% of them seen only once. The specimen was PBMCs. Receptors were obtained from a woman aged 18-29 years in good health and CMV-seronegative.

This chain links TRBV7-2 with TRBJ1-2; D is ambiguous. The CDR3 loop spans 13 amino acids. V dropped 5 bases and J dropped 6 bases, with 13 bases sitting between them. Germline-derived CDR1 and CDR2 are SGHTA and FQGNSA. CDR3 sequence reads: CASSRLTRDGYTF. CDR3 bases: TGTGCCAGCAGCCGCCTCACGCGGGATGGCTACACCTTC.

The chain recombines TRBV7-8 with TRBJ2-7, with 10 bases identical to TRBD1. Germline trimming cut 1 base from V and 2 bases from J; bases unmatched to any gene: 5. This CDR3 is 16 amino acids long. Germline V CDR1 and CDR2: SGHVS, FQNEAQ. CDR3 sequence: CASSLGGTGAPYEQYV. The CDR3, as DNA: TGTGCCAGCAGCTTAGGGGGGACAGGGGCCCCCTACGAGCAGTACGTC.

This clone has only a few counts. At one of its ends the junction is not consistent with the germline gene, which may arise from a read error. The same CDR3 also results from other DNA sequences found in this sample. V and J are TRBV9 and TRBJ1-1; the D gene is possibly TRBD1 (6 bases). CDR3 length: 17 amino acids. Germline values: CDR1 SGDLS, CDR2 YYNGEE. The CDR3 is CASSGRGEDWANTEAFF. Written as DNA, the CDR3 is TGTGCCAGCAGCGGCAGGGGAGAGGACTGGGCGAACACTGAGGCTTTCTTT.

This clone appeared once. The chain recombines TRBV10-1 with TRBJ1-1; D is possibly TRBD1 (5 bases). Looked up from germline, CDR1 is WNHNN and CDR2 is SYGVQD (reference sequence). The length of the CDR3 is 13 residues. The V gene lost 6 bases and the J gene lost 1 base, with 9 bases spanning the gap. The CDR3 loop reads CASSVDRNTEAFF. CDR3 DNA: TGCGCCAGCAGCGTTGACAGGAACACTGAAGCTTTCTTT.

The chain joins TRBV7-2 to TRBJ2-7; 9 bases fit TRBD2. Germline lookup yields CDR1 SGHTA and CDR2 FQGNSA. J was trimmed by 6 bases and V by 1 base; bases with no gene match: 10. The CDR3 totals 16 residues. DNA for the CDR3: TGTGCCAGCAGCTTAGTCGATGCACTAGCGGGCGGCGAGCAGTACTTC. Its protein product is CASSLVDALAGGEQYF.

This sequence joins TRBV5-1 and TRBJ2-1; 8 bases line up with TRBD2. CDR3 length equals 14 residues. Germline V gene sequence: CDR1 SGHRS, CDR2 YFSETQ. V gave up 2 bases and J gave up 6 bases; unmatched junction bases: 4. In nucleotides, the CDR3 is TGCGCCAGCAGCTTCCCCGGGGGGGCCAATGAGCAGTTCTTC. It translates to CASSFPGGANEQFF.

In this sample, this clone turned up a few times. The chain couples TRBV6-1 to TRBJ1-1; a possible D gene is TRBD1 (6 bases). The CDR3 is made up of 13 amino acids. V was shortened by 6 bases and J by 1 base, with 9 bases between the two germline ends. CDR1 MNHNS and CDR2 SASEGT come from the germline V gene. The DNA for the CDR3 is TGTGCCAGCAGGCGACAGGAGAACACTGAAGCTTTCTTT. It specifies CASRRQENTEAFF.

This chain connects TRBV5-4 to TRBJ2-3, with 9 bases aligning to TRBD2. The V gene end was trimmed by 0 bases and the J gene end by 0 bases; junction bases not matched to a gene: 2. The CDR3 has 16 residues. Germline V gene sequence: CDR1 SGHNT, CDR2 YYREEE (reference sequence). The CDR3 reads CASSLGGGASTDTQYF. The CDR3 nucleotides read TGTGCCAGCAGCTTGGGCGGGGGGGCTAGCACAGATACGCAGTATTTT.

The CDR3 loop reads CASTSTIGDSYEQYF. The CDR3 DNA reads as TGTGCCAGCACCTCCACTATAGGGGACTCCTACGAGCAGTACTTC. V is TRBV11-2 and J is TRBJ2-7; maybe TRBD1 (5 bases). V was shortened by 7 bases and J by 0 bases, with 16 bases between the two germline ends. Germline CDR1 and CDR2: SGHAT and FQNNGV. This CDR3 region has 15 residues.

The V call is TRBV13, the J call TRBJ1-4; D remains unclear. CDR1 and CDR2 from the germline V gene are PRHDT and FYEKMQ (reference sequence). The ends were cut back, 3 bases at V and 8 bases at J, with 16 bases in the middle. The CDR3 is made up of 15 amino acids. CDR3 loop: CASSFGGPPGEKLFF. The CDR3 coding sequence is TGTGCCAGCAGCTTTGGCGGCCCCCCGGGAGAAAAACTGTTTTTT.

The chain joins TRBV7-2 to TRBJ1-4, with 7 positions matching TRBD1. V was pared by 1 base and J by 5 bases, with 1 base of the junction left unmatched. The CDR3 has 14 amino acids. CDR1 and CDR2 from the germline V gene are SGHTA and FQGNSA. CDR3 sequence reads: CASSLVTGNEKLFF. The CDR3 nucleotides are TGTGCCAGCAGCTTAGTGACAGGGAATGAAAAACTGTTTTTT.

This chain joins TRBV7-6 and TRBJ1-1, with 10 bases lining up with TRBD1. V shed 5 bases and J 4 bases; nucleotides not matched to a gene: 4. There are 14 residues in the CDR3. Germline CDR1 SGHVS, CDR2 FNYEAQ. The CDR3 sequence: CASSRQGASTEAFF. The DNA of the CDR3 is TGTGCCAGCAGCCGACAGGGGGCCTCCACTGAAGCTTTCTTT.

This clone was found many times. The chain combines TRBV18 with TRBJ1-1, with D uncertain. Germline V CDR1 and CDR2: KGHSH, LQKENI. The CDR3 covers 15 residues. Deletions cut 0 bases from V and 1 base from J, with 9 bases between. The CDR3 nucleotides read TGTGCCAGCTCACCACCAGAGAAATGGAACACTGAAGCTTTCTTT. Amino acids: CASSPPEKWNTEAFF.

The chain joins TRBV11-3 to TRBJ1-1; no reliable D call. CDR1 and CDR2 (germline): SGHNT, YENEEA. Trimming left V 2 bases short and J 9 bases short, with 13 bases between. CDR3 length: 13 residues. CDR3 loop: CASSLTRSTQAFF. Here the CDR3 DNA reads TGTGCCAGCAGCTTAACCCGTTCGACACAAGCTTTCTTT.

The chain joins TRBV7-8 to TRBJ1-2; D not certain. The CDR3 totals 16 residues. From germline, CDR1 is SGHVS and CDR2 FQNEAQ. Trimming took 5 bases from V and 0 from J, leaving 16 bases between them. The CDR3 here is CASSPEGARSNYGYTF. DNA of the CDR3: TGTGCCAGCAGCCCGGAGGGAGCCCGCTCTAACTATGGCTACACCTTC.

This clone appeared a single time. The chain recombines TRBV7-9 with TRBJ1-4; D is unresolved. Germline V gene sequence: CDR1 SEHNR, CDR2 FQNEAQ (reference sequence). The CDR3 totals 16 residues. The V gene lost 1 base and the J gene lost 8 bases, with 17 bases spanning the gap. CDR3 sequence: CASSLGTGSRGEKLFF. The CDR3 region has the DNA TGTGCCAGCAGCTTAGGGACGGGATCGAGAGGGGAAAAACTGTTTTTT.

The J gene is TRBJ1-2, the V gene TRBV5-4, with D hard to call. Germline V lookup: CDR1 SGHNT, CDR2 YYREEE (reference sequence). The CDR3 sequence is 14 residues long. The V and J ends lost 0 bases and 8 bases respectively, with 14 bases between them. The CDR3 sequence is CASSLDSGFGGYTF. The CDR3 bases are TGTGCCAGCAGCTTGGATTCCGGGTTTGGCGGCTACACCTTC.

The rearrangement uses TRBV19 and TRBJ2-3, with a weak D call TRBD2 (5 bases). Trimming took 5 bases from V and 5 from J, leaving 11 bases between them. The CDR3 is made up of 13 amino acids. CDR1 is LNHDA and CDR2 is SQIVND in the germline V gene (reference sequence). The CDR3 loop is CASSSTRGDTQYF. The CDR3, as DNA: TGTGCCAGTAGTTCCACACGGGGAGATACGCAGTATTTT.

This CDR3 reads CASSHGTDYGYTF. The CDR3 DNA reads as TGCGCCAGCAGCCATGGGACAGACTATGGCTACACCTTC. V and J are TRBV4-1 and TRBJ1-2, with 7 bases that match TRBD1. This CDR3 has 13 amino acids. The V segment lost 3 bases and the J segment 3 bases; nucleotides outside the gene matches: 1. Germline V gene lookup returns CDR1 MGHRA and CDR2 YSYEKL.

The CDR3 reads CASSYLAGGSEQFF. DNA of the CDR3: TGTGCCAGCAGTTATTTAGCGGGAGGGAGTGAGCAGTTCTTC. The J gene is TRBJ2-1, the V gene TRBV6-5; TRBD2 matches 11 bases. Germline V gives CDR1 MNHEY, CDR2 SVGAGI. This CDR3 has 14 amino acids. The V and J ends lost 3 bases and 9 bases, in that order; junction bases with no gene match: 4.